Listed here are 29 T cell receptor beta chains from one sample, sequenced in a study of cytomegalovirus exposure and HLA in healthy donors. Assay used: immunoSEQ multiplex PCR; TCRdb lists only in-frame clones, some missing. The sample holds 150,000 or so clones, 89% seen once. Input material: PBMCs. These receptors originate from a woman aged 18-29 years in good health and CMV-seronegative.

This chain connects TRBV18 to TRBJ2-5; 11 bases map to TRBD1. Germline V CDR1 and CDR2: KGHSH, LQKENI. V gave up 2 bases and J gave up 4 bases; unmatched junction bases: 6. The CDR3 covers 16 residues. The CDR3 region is CASSPITGTGGETQYF. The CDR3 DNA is TGTGCCAGCTCACCAATTACCGGGACAGGGGGAGAGACCCAGTACTTC.

The CDR3 loop reads CASSLLGETQYF. For the CDR3, the DNA is TGTGCCAGCAGCTTATTGGGCGAGACCCAGTACTTC. The rearrangement joins TRBV7-2 to TRBJ2-5; the D is unclear. This CDR3 is 12 amino acids long. Germline V CDR1 and CDR2: SGHTA, FQGNSA. V lost 2 bases to trimming and J lost 5 bases, with 6 bases between them.

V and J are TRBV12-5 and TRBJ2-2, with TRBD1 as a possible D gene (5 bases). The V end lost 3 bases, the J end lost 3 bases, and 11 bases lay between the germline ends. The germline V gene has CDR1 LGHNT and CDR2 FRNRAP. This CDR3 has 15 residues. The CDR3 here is CASGFQGRHTGELFF. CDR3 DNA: TGTGCTAGTGGTTTCCAGGGTAGACACACCGGGGAGCTGTTTTTT.

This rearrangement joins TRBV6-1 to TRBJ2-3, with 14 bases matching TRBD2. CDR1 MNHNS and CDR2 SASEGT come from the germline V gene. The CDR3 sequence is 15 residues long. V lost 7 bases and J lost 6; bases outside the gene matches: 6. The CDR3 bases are TGTGCCAGCACTGGACTAGCGGGGGGCCCGGATACGCAGTATTTT. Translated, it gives CASTGLAGGPDTQYF.

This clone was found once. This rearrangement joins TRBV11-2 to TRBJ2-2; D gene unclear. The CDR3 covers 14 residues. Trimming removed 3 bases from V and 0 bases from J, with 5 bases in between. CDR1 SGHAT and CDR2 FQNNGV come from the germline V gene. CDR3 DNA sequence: TGTGCCAGCAGCTTGAGCCCGAACACCGGGGAGCTGTTTTTT. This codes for CASSLSPNTGELFF.

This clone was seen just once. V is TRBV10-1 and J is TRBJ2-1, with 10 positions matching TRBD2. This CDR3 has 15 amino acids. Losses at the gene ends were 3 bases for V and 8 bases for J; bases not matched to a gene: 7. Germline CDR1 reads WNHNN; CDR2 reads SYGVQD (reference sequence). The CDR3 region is CASSEAGGPPDEQFF. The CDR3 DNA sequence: TGCGCCAGCAGTGAAGCGGGGGGGCCACCAGATGAGCAGTTCTTC.

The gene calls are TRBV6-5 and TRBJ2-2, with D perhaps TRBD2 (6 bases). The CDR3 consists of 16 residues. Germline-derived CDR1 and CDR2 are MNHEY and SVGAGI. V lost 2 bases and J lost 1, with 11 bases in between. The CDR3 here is CASSYRGGLNTGELFF. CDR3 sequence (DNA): TGTGCCAGCAGTTACCGTGGAGGGCTGAACACCGGGGAGCTGTTTTTT.

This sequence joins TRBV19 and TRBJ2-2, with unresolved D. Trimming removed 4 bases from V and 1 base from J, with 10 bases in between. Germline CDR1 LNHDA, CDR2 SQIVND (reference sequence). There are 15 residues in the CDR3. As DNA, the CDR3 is TGTGCCAGTAGTAACTGGCCAGGGAACACCGGGGAGCTGTTTTTT. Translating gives CASSNWPGNTGELFF. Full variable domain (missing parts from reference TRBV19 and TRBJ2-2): DGGITQSPKYLFRKEGQNVTLSCEQNLNHDAMYWYRQDPGQGLRLIYYSQIVNDFQKGDIAEGYSVSREKKESFPLTVTSAQKNPTAFYLCASSNWPGNTGELFFGEGSRLTVL.

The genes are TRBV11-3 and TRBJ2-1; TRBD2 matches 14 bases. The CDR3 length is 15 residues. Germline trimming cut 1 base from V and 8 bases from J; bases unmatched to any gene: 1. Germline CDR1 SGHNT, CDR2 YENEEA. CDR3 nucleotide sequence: TGTGCCAGCAGCTTAGGACTAGCGGGGGGGCATGAGCAGTTCTTC. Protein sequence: CASSLGLAGGHEQFF.

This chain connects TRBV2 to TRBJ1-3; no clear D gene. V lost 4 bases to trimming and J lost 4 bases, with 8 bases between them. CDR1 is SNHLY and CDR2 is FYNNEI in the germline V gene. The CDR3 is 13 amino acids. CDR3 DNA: TGTGCCAGCAGTGGCCACAGCGGAAACACCATATATTTT. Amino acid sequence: CASSGHSGNTIYF.

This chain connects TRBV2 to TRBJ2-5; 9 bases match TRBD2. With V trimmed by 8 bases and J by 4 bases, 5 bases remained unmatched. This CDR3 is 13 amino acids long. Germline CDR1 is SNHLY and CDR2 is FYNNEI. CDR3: CASRGGEVETQYF. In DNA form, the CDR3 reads TGTGCCAGCCGCGGGGGGGAGGTAGAGACCCAGTACTTC.

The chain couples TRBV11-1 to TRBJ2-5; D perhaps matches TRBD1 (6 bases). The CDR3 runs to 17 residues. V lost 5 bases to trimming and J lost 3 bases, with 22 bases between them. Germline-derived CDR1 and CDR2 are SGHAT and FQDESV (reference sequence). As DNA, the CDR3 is TGTGCCAGCAGCCTCGGGACAATCGTTAAGGCCGAAGAGACCCAGTACTTC. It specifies CASSLGTIVKAEETQYF.

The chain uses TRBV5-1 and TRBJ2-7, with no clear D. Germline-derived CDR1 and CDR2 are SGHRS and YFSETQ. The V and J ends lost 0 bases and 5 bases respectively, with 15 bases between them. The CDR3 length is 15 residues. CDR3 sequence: CASSLGGGPGNEQYF. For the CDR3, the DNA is TGCGCCAGCAGCTTGGGAGGCGGTCCCGGCAACGAGCAGTACTTC.

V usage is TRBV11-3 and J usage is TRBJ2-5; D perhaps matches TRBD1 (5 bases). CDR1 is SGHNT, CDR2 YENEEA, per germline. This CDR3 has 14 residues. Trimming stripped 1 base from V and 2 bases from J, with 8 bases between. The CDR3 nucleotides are TGTGCCAGCAGCTTAGGACAGACACAAGAGACCCAGTACTTC. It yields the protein CASSLGQTQETQYF.

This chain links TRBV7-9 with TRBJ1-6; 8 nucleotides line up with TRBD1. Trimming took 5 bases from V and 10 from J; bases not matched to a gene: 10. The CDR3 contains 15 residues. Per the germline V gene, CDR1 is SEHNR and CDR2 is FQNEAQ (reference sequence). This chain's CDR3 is CASSRPSGGISPLHF. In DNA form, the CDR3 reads TGTGCCAGCAGCCGACCCTCAGGGGGCATCTCACCCCTCCACTTT.

Here the CDR3 DNA reads TGTGCTAGTGGTTTGGTACTTGGGCAGCAGAATAATTCACCCCTCCACTTT. It translates to CASGLVLGQQNNSPLHF. V is TRBV12-5 and J is TRBJ1-6; D gene ambiguous. The germline V gene encodes CDR1 LGHNT and CDR2 FRNRAP. CDR3 length: 17 amino acids. Trimming stripped 0 bases from V and 5 bases from J, with 14 bases between.

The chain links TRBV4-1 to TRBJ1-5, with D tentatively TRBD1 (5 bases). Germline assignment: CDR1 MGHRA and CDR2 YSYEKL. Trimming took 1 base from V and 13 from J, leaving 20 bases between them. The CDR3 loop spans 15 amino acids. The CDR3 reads CASSQVGAGGAGQHF. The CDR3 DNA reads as TGCGCCAGCAGCCAAGTCGGGGCTGGCGGGGCAGGACAGCATTTT.

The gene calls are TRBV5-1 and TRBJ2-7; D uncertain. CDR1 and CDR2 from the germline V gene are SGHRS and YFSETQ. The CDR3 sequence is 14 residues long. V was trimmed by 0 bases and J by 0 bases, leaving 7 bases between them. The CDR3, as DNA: TGCGCCAGCAGCTTGGGAGGTAACTCCTACGAGCAGTACTTC. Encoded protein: CASSLGGNSYEQYF.

CDR3 sequence (DNA): TGTGCCAGCAGTGAAGCTACCTTCGGGGTCTCTGGAAACACCATATATTTT. It translates to CASSEATFGVSGNTIYF. The V and J genes are TRBV6-1 and TRBJ1-3; D is undetermined. CDR1 and CDR2 (germline): MNHNS, SASEGT. The CDR3 runs to 17 residues. Trimming stripped 0 bases from V and 0 bases from J, with 12 bases between.

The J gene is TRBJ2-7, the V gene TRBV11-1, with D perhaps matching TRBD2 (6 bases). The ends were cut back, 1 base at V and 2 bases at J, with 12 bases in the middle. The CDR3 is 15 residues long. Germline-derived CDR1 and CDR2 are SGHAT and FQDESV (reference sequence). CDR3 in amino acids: CASSLEASETYEQYF. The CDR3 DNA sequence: TGTGCCAGCAGCTTAGAGGCTAGCGAAACCTACGAGCAGTACTTC.

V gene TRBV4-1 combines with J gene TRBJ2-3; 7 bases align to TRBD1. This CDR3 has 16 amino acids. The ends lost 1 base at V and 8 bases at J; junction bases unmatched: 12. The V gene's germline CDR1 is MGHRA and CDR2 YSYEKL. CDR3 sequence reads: CASSQGLLTGELTQYF. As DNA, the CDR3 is TGCGCCAGCAGCCAAGGGTTACTAACAGGGGAGCTTACGCAGTATTTT.

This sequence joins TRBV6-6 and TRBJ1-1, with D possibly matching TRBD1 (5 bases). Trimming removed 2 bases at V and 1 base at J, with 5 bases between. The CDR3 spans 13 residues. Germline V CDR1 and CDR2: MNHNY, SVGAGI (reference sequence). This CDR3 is CASSYTGNTEAFF. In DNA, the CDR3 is TGTGCCAGCAGTTACACAGGGAACACTGAAGCTTTCTTT.

The CDR3 sequence: CASSLLIGQGIGDEQFF. DNA for the CDR3: TGCGCCAGCAGCTTGCTGATCGGACAGGGAATCGGCGATGAGCAGTTCTTC. The chain uses TRBV5-1 and TRBJ2-1; 8 nucleotides match TRBD1. The ends lost 1 base at V and 8 bases at J; junction bases unmatched: 14. From germline, CDR1 is SGHRS and CDR2 YFSETQ. This CDR3 is 17 amino acids long.

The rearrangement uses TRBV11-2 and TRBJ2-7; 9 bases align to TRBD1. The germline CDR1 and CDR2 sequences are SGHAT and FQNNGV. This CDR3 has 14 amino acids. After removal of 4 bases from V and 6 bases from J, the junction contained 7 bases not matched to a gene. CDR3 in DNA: TGTGCCAGCAGCTCCGGGACAGGGTCGTTCGAGCAGTACTTC. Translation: CASSSGTGSFEQYF.

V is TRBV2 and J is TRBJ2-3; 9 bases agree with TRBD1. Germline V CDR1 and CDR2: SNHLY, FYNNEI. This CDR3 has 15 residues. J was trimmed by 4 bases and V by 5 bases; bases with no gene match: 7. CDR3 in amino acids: CASSRPGQGSDTQYF. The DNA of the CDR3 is TGTGCCAGCAGTAGACCGGGACAGGGCTCAGATACGCAGTATTTT.

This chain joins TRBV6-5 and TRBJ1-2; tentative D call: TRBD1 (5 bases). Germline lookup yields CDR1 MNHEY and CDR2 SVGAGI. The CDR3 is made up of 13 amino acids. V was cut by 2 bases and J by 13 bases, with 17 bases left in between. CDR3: CASSYRAGNVPTF. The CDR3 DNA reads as TGTGCCAGCAGTTACAGGGCAGGGAATGTTCCCACCTTC.

The CDR3 reads CASSESDRAKNTGELFF. The CDR3 bases are TGCGCCAGCAGTGAGTCCGACAGGGCTAAGAACACCGGGGAGCTGTTTTTT. The V and J genes are TRBV10-1 and TRBJ2-2, with 7 bases identical to TRBD1. V shed 0 bases and J 1 base; nucleotides not matched to a gene: 5. The CDR3 sequence is 17 residues long. Germline-derived CDR1 and CDR2 are WNHNN and SYGVQD (reference sequence).

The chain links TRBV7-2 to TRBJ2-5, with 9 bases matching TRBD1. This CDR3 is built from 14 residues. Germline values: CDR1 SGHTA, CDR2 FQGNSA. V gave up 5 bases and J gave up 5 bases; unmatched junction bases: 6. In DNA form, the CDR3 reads TGTGCCAGCAGCCCGGGACAGGGTCGGGAGACCCAGTACTTC. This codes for CASSPGQGRETQYF.

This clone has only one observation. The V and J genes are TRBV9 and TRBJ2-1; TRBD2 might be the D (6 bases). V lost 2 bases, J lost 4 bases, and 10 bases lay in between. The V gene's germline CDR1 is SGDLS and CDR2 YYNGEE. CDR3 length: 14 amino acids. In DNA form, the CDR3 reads TGTGCCAGCAGCGTCCTCGGGGGTTACAATGAGCAGTTCTTC. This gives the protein CASSVLGGYNEQFF.